This note documents a single T cell receptor beta chain sequence. The antigen remains undetermined. This sample is part of a study of cytomegalovirus exposure and HLA in healthy donors. Study details: In a later analysis, it was reported that the roughly 120 validation repertoires had been produced on the same platform as the roughly 700 repertoires belonging to the first cohort.

The method was immunoSEQ multiplex PCR; TCRdb's version includes in-frame clones alone and lacks a portion of them. The sample shows about 62,000 clones, roughly 94% of them seen only once. Separate from the approximately 670-subject first cohort, the roughly 110-subject validation cohort was the one that the donors belonged to. Study-wide findings and caveats: Associated with cytomegalovirus, according to the listing, were 164 TCR beta chains.

The TCR comes from a woman younger than 30 in good health and CMV-seropositive. Sequenced sample: PBMCs.

The CDR3 nucleotides read TGTGCCAGCAGTGGACCGGACAGGACTAACACTGAAGCTTTCTTT. Translating it yields CASSGPDRTNTEAFF. The chain combines TRBV27 with TRBJ1-1; 7 nucleotides match TRBD1. The length of the CDR3 is 15 residues. Germline CDR1 reads MNHEY; CDR2 reads SMNVEV (reference sequence). Losses at the gene ends were 5 bases for V and 2 bases for J; bases not matched to a gene: 8.